What follows are 26 T cell receptor beta chains derived from one specimen sequenced in a study of cytomegalovirus exposure and HLA in healthy donors. It was with 60 Vbeta and 13 Jbeta primers that the PCR ran. Some clones are missing from TCRdb's copy, which holds only in-frame ones; the method was immunoSEQ multiplex PCR. The data contain about 110,000 clones, around four fifths of them singletons. Material for sequencing was PBMCs. All receptors come from a woman aged 45 to 65 in good health and CMV-seropositive.

This clone was counted a single time. The gene calls are TRBV5-1 and TRBJ2-7, with 8 bases identical to TRBD1. In germline, CDR1 is SGHRS, CDR2 YFSETQ. Unmatched junction bases numbered 2, after V lost 0 bases and J lost 3 bases. The CDR3 sequence is 14 residues long. The DNA of the CDR3 is TGCGCCAGCAGCTTGGGACAGGGGAACTACGAGCAGTACTTC. Protein product: CASSLGQGNYEQYF. The whole variable domain, remainder taken from reference TRBV5-1 and TRBJ2-7, is KAGVTQTPRYLIKTRGQQVTLSCSPISGHRSVSWYQQTPGQGLQFLFEYFSETQRNKGNFPGRFSGRQFSNSRSEMNVSTLELGDSALYLCASSLGQGNYEQYFGPGTRLTVT.

This clone was counted between two and nine times. This chain joins TRBV10-1 and TRBJ1-2; the D gene is possibly TRBD1 (6 bases). The CDR3 consists of 16 residues. Trimming took 6 bases from V and 4 from J, leaving 21 bases between them. CDR1 and CDR2 (germline): WNHNN, SYGVQD (reference sequence). In DNA form, the CDR3 reads TGCGCCAGCAGATGGACAGCCCCAAAATTTTCCTATGGCTACACCTTC. It is translated as CASRWTAPKFSYGYTF.

This clone was seen a single time. V gene TRBV7-2 combines with J gene TRBJ2-7; 8 nucleotides align to TRBD2. The CDR3 covers 15 residues. The ends lost 2 bases at V and 4 bases at J; junction bases unmatched: 7. Germline V CDR1 and CDR2: SGHTA, FQGNSA. The CDR3 protein is CASSLTGGAFYEQYF. The CDR3 nucleotides are TGTGCCAGCAGCTTAACCGGGGGGGCTTTTTACGAGCAGTACTTC. Using reference TRBV7-2 and TRBJ2-7 for the parts outside the CDR3, the full variable domain is GAGVSQSPSNKVTEKGKDVELRCDPISGHTALYWYRQSLGQGLEFLIYFQGNSAPDKSGLPSDRFSAERTGGSVSTLTIQRTQQEDSAVYLCASSLTGGAFYEQYFGPGTRLTVT.

This clone was seen more than once but under ten times. The V and J genes are TRBV29-1 and TRBJ1-1; D not certain. Trimming shortened V by 5 bases and J by 0 bases, and 13 bases separated the two germline ends. Germline CDR1 is SQVTM and CDR2 is ANQGSEA. This CDR3 is 14 amino acids long. The CDR3 coding sequence is TGCAGCGTTTCCGGGTTTTTCATGAACACTGAAGCTTTCTTT. It is translated as CSVSGFFMNTEAFF.

The CDR3 loop reads CASSPRQGAPNEKLFF. CDR3 DNA: TGCGCCAGCAGCCCTCGACAGGGGGCACCTAATGAAAAACTGTTTTTT. The V and J genes are TRBV4-3 and TRBJ1-4; 10 bases agree with TRBD1. This CDR3 is built from 16 residues. Germline values: CDR1 LGHNA, CDR2 YSLEER. Trimming cost V 4 bases and J 3 bases; bases outside gene matches: 5.

The chain recombines TRBV2 with TRBJ1-1, with 7 bases matching TRBD1. CDR3 length: 15 amino acids. The germline gives CDR1 SNHLY, CDR2 FYNNEI. Unmatched junction bases numbered 3, after V lost 2 bases and J lost 0 bases. CDR3 amino acids: CASSEPGGMNTEAFF. CDR3 sequence (DNA): TGTGCCAGCAGTGAACCAGGGGGGATGAACACTGAAGCTTTCTTT.

In the case of this clone: Its ends do not fully match the called genes, so a read error is possible. V usage is TRBV7-9 and J usage is TRBJ1-2; no firm D call. CDR1 and CDR2 (germline): SEHNR, FQNEAQ (reference sequence). The CDR3 runs 11 residues. CDR3 loop: CSSEDNYGYTF. Here the CDR3 DNA reads TGTTCCAGCGAGGATAACTATGGCTACACCTTC.

The CDR3 protein is CASSIGGNEQFF. CDR3 nucleotides: TGTGCCAGCAGTATCGGCGGCAATGAGCAGTTCTTC. The chain has TRBV27 and TRBJ2-1; no clear D. The germline gives CDR1 MNHEY, CDR2 SMNVEV (reference sequence). The CDR3 has 12 residues. Trimming shortened V by 5 bases and J by 6 bases, and 8 bases separated the two germline ends.

V is TRBV6-5 and J is TRBJ1-5; 8 nucleotides align to TRBD1. This CDR3 is built from 14 residues. V shed 6 bases and J 4 bases; nucleotides not matched to a gene: 5. From germline, CDR1 is MNHEY and CDR2 SVGAGI. The CDR3 sequence is CASRADRENQPQHF. The CDR3 DNA reads as TGTGCCAGCAGGGCGGACAGGGAAAATCAGCCCCAGCATTTT.

V is TRBV5-6 and J is TRBJ1-6; 8 nucleotides match TRBD1. V lost 4 bases and J lost 12; bases outside the gene matches: 18. Germline V gives CDR1 SGHDT, CDR2 YYEEEE. This CDR3 is 17 amino acids long. This CDR3 is CASSPTRWTGRVLPLHF. In DNA, the CDR3 is TGTGCCAGCAGCCCTACGCGTTGGACAGGGAGGGTTTTACCCCTCCACTTT. Filled out from reference TRBV5-6 and TRBJ1-6, the complete variable domain reads DAGVTQSPTHLIKTRGQQVTLRCSPKSGHDTVSWYQQALGQGPQFIFQYYEEEERQRGNFPDRFSGHQFPNYSSELNVNALLLGDSALYLCASSPTRWTGRVLPLHFGNGTRLTVT.

The chain joins TRBV19 to TRBJ2-5; 9 bases line up with TRBD2. Germline V gene data show CDR1 as LNHDA and CDR2 as SQIVND (reference sequence). The V and J ends lost 4 bases and 4 bases, in that order; junction bases with no gene match: 10. The CDR3 consists of 16 residues. The CDR3 reads CASSTTSGVLGETQYF. The CDR3, as DNA: TGTGCCAGTAGTACGACTAGCGGCGTTTTAGGAGAGACCCAGTACTTC.

V is TRBV7-2 and J is TRBJ2-5, with 10 bases lining up with TRBD2. CDR3 size: 15 residues. Germline lookup yields CDR1 SGHTA and CDR2 FQGNSA. The ends lost 5 bases at V and 0 bases at J; junction bases unmatched: 3. The CDR3 DNA reads TGTGCCAGCAGCGTGGGACTAGCGTACCAAGAGACCCAGTACTTC. This sequence encodes CASSVGLAYQETQYF. Together with reference TRBV7-2 and TRBJ2-5, the CDR3 gives the full variable domain: GAGVSQSPSNKVTEKGKDVELRCDPISGHTALYWYRQSLGQGLEFLIYFQGNSAPDKSGLPSDRFSAERTGGSVSTLTIQRTQQEDSAVYLCASSVGLAYQETQYFGPGTRLLVL.

The J gene is TRBJ2-5, the V gene TRBV9, with 9 bases lining up with TRBD1. J lost 5 bases, V lost 4 bases, and 6 bases had no gene match. This CDR3 is 14 amino acids long. Per the germline V gene, CDR1 is SGDLS and CDR2 is YYNGEE. The CDR3 DNA sequence: TGTGCCAGCAGCAAACGACAGGGGGGGGAGACCCAGTACTTC. As protein: CASSKRQGGETQYF.

The V gene is TRBV5-6, the J gene TRBJ2-7; D may be TRBD2 (6 bases). Germline CDR1 is SGHDT and CDR2 is YYEEEE. The CDR3 extends over 14 amino acids. The germline V and J ends were trimmed by 3 bases and 4 bases, with 14 bases remaining between them. The CDR3 protein is CASSSPGEVYEQYF. CDR3 DNA sequence: TGTGCCAGCAGCTCCCCGGGGGAGGTATACGAGCAGTACTTC.

V is TRBV27 and J is TRBJ2-2, with 7 bases that match TRBD2. The germline gives CDR1 MNHEY, CDR2 SMNVEV (reference sequence). Trimming took 1 base from V and 1 from J; bases not matched to a gene: 3. The CDR3 extends over 16 amino acids. The CDR3 DNA reads as TGTGCCAGCAGTTTATGGGCGGGAGAGAACACCGGGGAGCTGTTTTTT. Its translation: CASSLWAGENTGELFF.

In the case of this clone: The sample carries other DNA sequences with the same CDR3. CDR3 sequence reads: CASSQDRRQPQHF. The CDR3 DNA is TGCGCCAGCAGCCAAGATAGGAGGCAGCCCCAGCATTTT. V and J are TRBV4-3 and TRBJ1-5; D is unresolved. This CDR3 comprises 13 residues. Trimming took off 0 bases at V and 7 bases at J, with 7 bases between the two ends. The V gene's germline CDR1 is LGHNA and CDR2 YSLEER.

V is TRBV5-1 and J is TRBJ2-5; 7 bases fit TRBD2. The CDR3 runs 15 residues. V lost 0 bases, J lost 2 bases, and 4 bases stayed unmatched. Germline V CDR1 and CDR2: SGHRS, YFSETQ. CDR3 bases: TGCGCCAGCAGCTTGGTGGGGGGGAAACAAGAGACCCAGTACTTC. This sequence encodes CASSLVGGKQETQYF.

This clone has just one count. The chain combines TRBV11-3 with TRBJ2-5; possibly TRBD1 for D (6 bases). The length of the CDR3 is 13 residues. Trimming removed 4 bases at V and 0 bases at J, with 6 bases between. Germline V gene sequence: CDR1 SGHNT, CDR2 YENEEA. The CDR3 DNA follows: TGTGCCAGCAGCTCAGGGGACCAAGAGACCCAGTACTTC. The encoded protein is CASSSGDQETQYF.

This clone was observed a few times. This chain uses TRBV7-9 with TRBJ2-1; D is perhaps TRBD2 (5 bases). Trimming cost V 5 bases and J 3 bases, with 14 bases left between them. The CDR3 has 15 residues. Germline V lookup: CDR1 SEHNR, CDR2 FQNEAQ (reference sequence). CDR3 in DNA: TGTGCCAGCAGCCTAGGACTCCAACTCTACAATGAGCAGTTCTTC. It encodes CASSLGLQLYNEQFF. The variable domain in full, with the rest retrieved from reference TRBV7-9 and TRBJ2-1, is DTGVSQNPRHKITKRGQNVTFRCDPISEHNRLYWYRQTLGQGPEFLTYFQNEAQLEKSRLLSDRFSAERPKGSFSTLEIQRTEQGDSAMYLCASSLGLQLYNEQFFGPGTRLTVL.

To note about this clone: The same CDR3 also results from other DNA sequences found in this sample. The gene calls are TRBV7-9 and TRBJ2-1; TRBD2 is a possible D gene (7 bases). This CDR3 has 16 amino acids. The ends were cut back, 5 bases at V and 4 bases at J, with 18 bases in the middle. Germline-derived CDR1 and CDR2 are SEHNR and FQNEAQ (reference sequence). The CDR3 sequence is CASSPRGGSVYNEQFF. The CDR3 DNA reads as TGTGCCAGCAGCCCTAGGGGGGGTTCAGTTTACAATGAGCAGTTCTTC. Together with reference TRBV7-9 and TRBJ2-1, the CDR3 gives the full variable domain: DTGVSQNPRHKITKRGQNVTFRCDPISEHNRLYWYRQTLGQGPEFLTYFQNEAQLEKSRLLSDRFSAERPKGSFSTLEIQRTEQGDSAMYLCASSPRGGSVYNEQFFGPGTRLTVL.

In nucleotides, the CDR3 is TGTGCCAGCAGCTTAGGGACAGGGAGGGACTATGGCTACACCTTC. Translated: CASSLGTGRDYGYTF. The chain links TRBV11-2 to TRBJ1-2; 8 nucleotides align to TRBD1. This CDR3 region has 15 residues. The germline gives CDR1 SGHAT, CDR2 FQNNGV. Unmatched junction bases numbered 4, after V lost 1 base and J lost 3 bases. The whole variable domain, filled in from reference TRBV11-2 and TRBJ1-2, reads EAGVAQSPRYKIIEKRQSVAFWCNPISGHATLYWYQQILGQGPKLLIQFQNNGVVDDSQLPKDRFSAERLKGVDSTLKIQPAKLEDSAVYLCASSLGTGRDYGYTFGSGTRLTVV.

In this sample, this clone turned up once. The chain uses TRBV6-6 and TRBJ1-3, with D perhaps TRBD1 (6 bases). The germline gives CDR1 MNHNY, CDR2 SVGAGI (reference sequence). With 4 bases removed from V and 4 bases from J, the gap between germline ends came to 11 bases. This CDR3 comprises 14 residues. Here the CDR3 reads CASSSGTSGNTIYF. In nucleotides, the CDR3 is TGTGCCAGCAGTTCCGGGACATCCGGAAACACCATATATTTT.

The chain couples TRBV6-6 to TRBJ2-6, with TRBD2 as a possible D gene (6 bases). The germline V and J ends were trimmed by 6 bases and 0 bases, with 9 bases remaining between them. The CDR3 length is 15 residues. The germline V gene encodes CDR1 MNHNY and CDR2 SVGAGI (reference sequence). Here the CDR3 reads CASSFGSSGANVLTF. The CDR3, as DNA: TGTGCCAGCAGCTTCGGGAGCTCTGGGGCCAACGTCCTGACTTTC.

V and J are TRBV7-9 and TRBJ2-7; 8 bases line up with TRBD2. The germline gives CDR1 SEHNR, CDR2 FQNEAQ (reference sequence). The CDR3 sequence is 15 residues long. V lost 0 bases and J lost 5; bases outside the gene matches: 6. The CDR3 is CASSLAGRAGDEQYF. The CDR3 DNA reads as TGTGCCAGCAGCTTAGCCGGGAGGGCCGGCGACGAGCAGTACTTC.

The chain's CDR3 is CATSRTGGVGQPQHF. CDR3 nucleotides: TGTGCCACCAGCCGGACAGGGGGCGTGGGACAGCCCCAGCATTTT. The chain joins TRBV15 to TRBJ1-5, with 11 bases fitting TRBD1. V was clipped by 5 bases and J by 7 bases; unmatched bases: 7. Germline lookup yields CDR1 LNHNV and CDR2 YYDKDF (reference sequence). The CDR3 sequence is 15 residues long.

The gene calls are TRBV4-3 and TRBJ2-3; 8 bases fit TRBD2. Germline assignment: CDR1 LGHNA and CDR2 YSLEER. CDR3 length equals 17 residues. V lost 1 base, J lost 4 bases, and 10 bases stayed unmatched. The CDR3 sequence is CASSQGLPGGGADTQYF. In DNA form, the CDR3 reads TGCGCCAGCAGCCAAGGTCTTCCGGGAGGGGGGGCAGATACGCAGTATTTT.